This is a list of T cell receptor beta chains from one sample in a study of OX40 agonist ivuxolimab in advanced cancers. Produced via immunoSEQ multiplex PCR; TCRdb's table is partial and in-frame only. The repertoire has 60,000 to 90,000 clones, roughly 84% of them found once; the top ten carry 6.2%. The source was CD4+ or CD8+ T cells sorted from blood, collected in a trial of the OX40 agonist ivuxolimab. Receptor source: an adult with an advanced solid tumor such as melanoma, head and neck, liver or kidney cancer. The conserved cysteine and the conserved F or W are not part of the CDR3 here. Expanded clones are given a class, and other clones once, few, many or no size at all.

v_call,clone_size,cdr3_aa
TRBV6-1,.,ASSEALRDRKNTEAF
TRBV10-3,.,AIAAAGRAVDEQF
TRBV4-2,.,ASSQGAALAAQETQY
TRBV5-1,.,ASSLIDLAEQY
TRBV30,once,AWSVGSPLH
TRBV10-3,.,AIETSGNTIY
TRBV6-6,once,ASSYDWVSEQY
TRBV5-6,.,ASSLGRNRGDTQY
TRBV4-2,.,ASSRGGLAGGPSNEQF
TRBV9,.,ASSPHRVGGNTIY
TRBV19,few,ASSATVQPQH
TRBV19,.,ASSIGDRGYGYT
TRBV5-6,.,ASSLVASRLAKNIQY
TRBV6-1,.,ASSERLAGYTDTQY
TRBV30,.,AWSRGGSFNQPQH
TRBV19,.,ASSIGSRGRGNEQF
TRBV27,.,ASSVVGPNTEAF
TRBV10-3,.,AISESSIGVNEQF
TRBV5-1,.,ASSLGTSLSYEQY
TRBV4-1,.,ASSPKGSRGYT
TRBV11-3,.,ASSLAGDTYEQY
TRBV15,.,ATSIRTTQNEQF
TRBV7-3,.,ASSEGLAGTGAQY
TRBV6-1,.,ASSDRDLTDTQY
TRBV18,.,ASSPIRLAGDLAGELF
TRBV19,.,ASSSETGTGSYEQY
TRBV28,.,ASSAPGFNQPQH
TRBV6-1,.,AATAGEHTEAF
TRBV4-2,.,ASSQDRPDTQY
TRBV19,.,ASSIGTGWYEQY
TRBV10-2,.,ANPLDRAAYNSPLH
TRBV15,.,ATSREALGGTTYEQY
TRBV28,few,ASSLNGNQPQH
TRBV9,once,ASSVDSAGANVLT
TRBV28,.,ASRRQGGTGELF
TRBV6-6,once,ASSYVRGSEGYT
TRBV19,.,ASSSWIGGKQETQY
TRBV2,.,ASSEVGRGNTEAF
TRBV6-1,once,ASSEDQGIITDTQY
TRBV5-5,.,ASSSSQGYTGELF
TRBV18,.,ASSPRDGPDSGNTIY
TRBV5-1,.,ASTGGAGTRTDTQY